The entry below gives a single TCR beta chain sequence along with its context. The antigen is unknown. This sample was taken from a study of cytomegalovirus exposure and HLA in healthy donors. Germline V CDR1 and CDR2: MNHEY, SVGAGI. This CDR3 has 15 residues. V lost 6 bases to trimming and J lost 5 bases, with 19 bases between them. Study-wide results and caveats: TCR beta V- and J-gene trimming was later associated with a missense DCLRE1C variant.

Primers: 60 Vbeta forward and 13 Jbeta reverse. Clones were read by immunoSEQ multiplex PCR, and TCRdb kept only the in-frame ones, dropping some. This table has nearly 110,000 clones, 70% to 85% appearing once. This receptor was obtained from a male donor in good health and CMV-seronegative. Material for sequencing was PBMCs. This chain links TRBV6-5 with TRBJ2-5; maybe TRBD1 (6 bases). CDR3 loop: CASSPGTTGWETQYF. DNA of the CDR3: TGTGCCAGCAGCCCGGGGACAACCGGTTGGGAGACCCAGTACTTC.